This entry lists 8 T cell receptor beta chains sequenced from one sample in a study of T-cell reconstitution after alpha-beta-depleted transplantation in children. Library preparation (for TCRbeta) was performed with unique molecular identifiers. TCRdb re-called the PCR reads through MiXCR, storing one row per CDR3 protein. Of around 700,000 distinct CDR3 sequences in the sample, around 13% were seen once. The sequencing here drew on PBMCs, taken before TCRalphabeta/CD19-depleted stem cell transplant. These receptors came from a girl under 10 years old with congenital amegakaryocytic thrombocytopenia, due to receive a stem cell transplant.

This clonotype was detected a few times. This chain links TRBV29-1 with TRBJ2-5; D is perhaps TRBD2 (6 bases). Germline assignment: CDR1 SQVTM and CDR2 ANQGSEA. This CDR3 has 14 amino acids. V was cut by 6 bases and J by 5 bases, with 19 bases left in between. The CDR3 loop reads CSVLAPTEVETQYF. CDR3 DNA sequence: TGCAGCGTACTAGCCCCCACGGAGGTCGAGACCCAGTACTTC.

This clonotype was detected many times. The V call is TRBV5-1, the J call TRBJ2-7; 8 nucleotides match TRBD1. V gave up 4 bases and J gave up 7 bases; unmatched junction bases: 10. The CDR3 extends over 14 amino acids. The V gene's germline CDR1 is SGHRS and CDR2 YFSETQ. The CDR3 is CASSARDRNGEQYF. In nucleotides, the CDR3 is TGCGCCAGCAGCGCCCGGGACAGGAACGGAGAGCAGTACTTC.

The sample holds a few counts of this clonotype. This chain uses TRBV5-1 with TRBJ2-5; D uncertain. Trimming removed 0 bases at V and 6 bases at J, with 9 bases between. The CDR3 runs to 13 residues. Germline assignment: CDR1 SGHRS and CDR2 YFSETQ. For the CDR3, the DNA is TGCGCCAGCAGCTTGGATCTGAGGCAGACCCAGTACTTC. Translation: CASSLDLRQTQYF.

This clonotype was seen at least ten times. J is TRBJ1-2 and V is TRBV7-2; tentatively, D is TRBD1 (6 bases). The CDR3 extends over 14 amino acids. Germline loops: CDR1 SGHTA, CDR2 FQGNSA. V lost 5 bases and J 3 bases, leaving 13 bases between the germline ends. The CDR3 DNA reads TGTGCCAGCAGCCGCCTTGCAGGGGACTATGGCTACACCTTC. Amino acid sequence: CASSRLAGDYGYTF.

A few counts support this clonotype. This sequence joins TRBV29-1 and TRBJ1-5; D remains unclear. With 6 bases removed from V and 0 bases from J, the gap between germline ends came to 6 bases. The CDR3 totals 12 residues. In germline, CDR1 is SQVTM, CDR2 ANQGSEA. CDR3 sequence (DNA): TGCAGCGTCGCCAATAGCAATCAGCCCCAGCATTTT. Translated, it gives CSVANSNQPQHF. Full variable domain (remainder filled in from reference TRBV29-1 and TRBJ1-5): SAVISQKPSRDICQRGTSLTIQCQVDSQVTMMFWYRQQPGQSLTLIATANQGSEATYESGFVIDKFPISRPNLTFSTLTVSNMSPEDSSIYLCSVANSNQPQHFGDGTRLSIL.

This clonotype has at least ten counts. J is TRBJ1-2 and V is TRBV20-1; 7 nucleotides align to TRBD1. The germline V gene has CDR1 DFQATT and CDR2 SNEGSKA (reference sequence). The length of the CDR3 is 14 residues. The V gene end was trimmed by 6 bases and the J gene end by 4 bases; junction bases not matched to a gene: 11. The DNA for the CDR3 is TGCAGTGCGGTCGACAGGGATCGGGGCTATGGCTACACCTTC. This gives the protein CSAVDRDRGYGYTF.

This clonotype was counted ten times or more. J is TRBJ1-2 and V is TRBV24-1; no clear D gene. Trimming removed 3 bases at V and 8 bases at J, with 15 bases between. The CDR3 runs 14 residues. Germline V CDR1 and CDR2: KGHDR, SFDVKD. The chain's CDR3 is CATSDHDGRGGYTF. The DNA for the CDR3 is TGTGCCACCAGTGATCATGACGGTCGTGGGGGCTACACCTTC.

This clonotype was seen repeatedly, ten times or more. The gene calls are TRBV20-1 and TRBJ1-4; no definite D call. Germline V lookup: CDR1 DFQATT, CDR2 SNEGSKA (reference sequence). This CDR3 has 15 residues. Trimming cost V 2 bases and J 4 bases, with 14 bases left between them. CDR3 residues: CSARSRSQFNEKLFF. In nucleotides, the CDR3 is TGCAGTGCTAGAAGTAGGAGTCAGTTTAATGAAAAACTGTTTTTT.